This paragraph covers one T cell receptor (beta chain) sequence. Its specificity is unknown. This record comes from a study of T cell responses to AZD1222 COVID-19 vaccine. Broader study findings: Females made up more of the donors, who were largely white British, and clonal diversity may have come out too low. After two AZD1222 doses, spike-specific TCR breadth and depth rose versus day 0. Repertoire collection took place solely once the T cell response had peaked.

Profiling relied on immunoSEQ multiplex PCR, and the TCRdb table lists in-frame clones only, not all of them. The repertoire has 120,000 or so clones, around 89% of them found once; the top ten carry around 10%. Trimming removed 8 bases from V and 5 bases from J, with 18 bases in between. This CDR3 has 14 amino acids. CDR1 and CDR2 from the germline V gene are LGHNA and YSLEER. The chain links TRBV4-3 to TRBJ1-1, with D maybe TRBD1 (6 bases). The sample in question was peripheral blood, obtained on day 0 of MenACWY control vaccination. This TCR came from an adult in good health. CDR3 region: CASSRGGAGTEAFF. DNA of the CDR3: TGCGCCAGCTCCCGTGGGGGGGCTGGTACTGAAGCTTTCTTT.